The clone carrying this T cell receptor (beta chain) was counted a few times. Isolated PBMCs totaled at least 7 million in each sample. This sample stems from a study of blood T cells in healthy people across ages. Across the study: Researchers report that template switching captured about one barcoded beta molecule per two T cells.

Germline CDR1 SGHTA, CDR2 FQGNSA. V dropped 7 bases and J dropped 0 bases, with 12 bases sitting between them. The CDR3 has 15 amino acids. Primers used in a second PCR of about 7 to 12 cycles were a sample-barcoded 5' primer and a J-beta primer mix. One entry per CDR3 protein results from TCRdb running MiXCR on the 5' RACE reads. The profile shows roughly 1,500,000 distinct CDR3 sequences, about 40% of them singletons. The TCR was taken from a woman aged 18 to 35 in good health. The chain uses TRBV7-2 and TRBJ1-4; D is ambiguous. Input material: blood. The CDR3 spells CASTHSGATNEKLFF. For the CDR3, the DNA is TGTGCCAGCACCCATTCGGGTGCAACTAATGAAAAACTGTTTTTT.